One sample yielded the 22 T cell receptor delta chains listed below, sequenced in a study of gamma-delta T cells after stem cell transplantation. TCRdb re-called the RT-PCR reads via CATT. The profile shows a few thousand delta-chain clones, 6.5% to 8% of them singletons. The source material was gamma-delta T cells. The receptors shown here come from a human donor. It is not recorded whose cells these are; they may come from a transplant donor.

As for this clone: This may be a read error, as it is one base from a much larger clone. The gene calls are TRDV2 and TRDJ1; 11 nucleotides align to TRDD3. Germline V gene data show CDR1 as GEAIGNYY and CDR2 as EKD. This CDR3 spans 18 amino acids. The trim removed 6 bases at V and 0 bases at J, leaving 14 bases unmatched. Here the CDR3 reads CACNAVLGDIKYTDKLIF. The CDR3 DNA is TGTGCCTGTAACGCCGTACTGGGGGATATCAAGTACACCGATAAACTCATCTTT.

The sample holds a few counts of this clone. A much larger clonotype is one base distant, so this may be a read error. The chain joins TRDV2 to TRDJ1, with D tentatively TRDD3 (5 bases). This CDR3 has 19 amino acids. V was shortened by 1 base and J by 0 bases, with 23 bases between the two germline ends. The germline V gene encodes CDR1 GEAIGNYY and CDR2 EKD. CDR3 sequence (DNA): TGTGCCTGTGACACTATCCCAGGTGGGGTATACTCGTACACCGATAAACTCATCTTT. The encoded protein is CACDTIPGGVYSYTDKLIF.

In the case of this clone: A single base is all that separates this from a far larger clone, so a read error is likely. This chain connects TRDV2 to TRDJ1; 7 nucleotides agree with TRDD3. This CDR3 region has 15 residues. CDR1 is GEAIGNYY and CDR2 is EKD in the germline V gene. CDR3 nucleotide sequence: TGTGCCTGTGACTCCTTGGGGATAGGCACCGATAAACCCATCTTT. Protein product: CACDSLGIGTDKPIF.

The J gene is TRDJ1, the V gene TRDV2; TRDD3 matches 9 bases. Per the germline V gene, CDR1 is GEAIGNYY and CDR2 is EKD. The CDR3 consists of 17 residues. Unmatched junction bases numbered 18, after V lost 0 bases and J lost 11 bases. The CDR3 here is CACDTVEGDTSAKMLIF. The CDR3 DNA sequence: TGTGCCTGTGACACCGTTGAGGGGGATACATCAGCGAAGATGCTCATCTTT.

By frequency in the sample, this clone is medium-sized. The rearrangement links TRDV2 to TRDJ1; D is possibly TRDD3 (10 bases). The CDR3 runs to 26 residues. Trimming stripped 3 bases from V and 2 bases from J, with 48 bases between. Looked up from germline, CDR1 is GEAIGNYY and CDR2 is EKD. CDR3 sequence: CACDPLNGLPTRSDTLGDAGTDKLIF. In DNA, the CDR3 is TGTGCCTGTGACCCACTAAACGGCCTTCCTACGAGGTCAGACACACTGGGGGATGCGGGAACCGATAAACTCATCTTT.

This clone occurred a few times. TCRdb shows a much larger clone's protein in place of this DNA's translation, and the two differ at residue 7, likely through a read error; the protein shown is translated from the DNA. This chain links TRDV1 with TRDJ1, with 10 bases matching TRDD3. Per the germline V gene, CDR1 is TSWWSYY and CDR2 is QGS. The length of the CDR3 is 16 residues. With 4 bases clipped from V and 7 bases from J, the junction kept 12 bases outside the gene matches. This CDR3 is CALGGFPRGIRVKLIF. DNA for the CDR3: TGTGCTCTTGGGGGGTTCCCACGGGGGATACGCGTTAAACTCATCTTT.

This clone has just a few counts. A read error likely explains this, since a far larger clone differs by one base. This chain links TRDV2 with TRDJ1, with TRDD3 matching over 7 bases. This CDR3 spans 18 amino acids. Germline CDR1 GEAIGNYY, CDR2 EKD. CDR3 protein: CACGTVSRPGDNHDKLIF. The CDR3 DNA follows: TGTGCCTGTGGCACCGTCTCCAGACCCGGGGATAATCACGATAAACTCATCTTT.

Regarding this clone: A far larger clone is one base from this, pointing to a likely read error. This chain joins TRDV2 and TRDJ1; 12 bases map to TRDD3. The germline CDR1 and CDR2 sequences are GEAIGNYY and EKD. The CDR3 totals 20 residues. CDR3 in DNA: TGTGCCTGTGATAAGGTACTGGGGGATACCAAGCTACTGTACACCGATAAACCCATCTTT. It specifies CACDKVLGDTKLLYTDKPIF.

This clone appeared a few times. A much larger clone lies one base from this, so it may be a read error. The chain has TRDV2 and TRDJ3; weak D call: TRDD3 (5 bases). The CDR3 covers 15 residues. In germline, CDR1 is GEAIGNYY, CDR2 EKD. CDR3 in amino acids: CACDPVMGTTRQIFF. DNA for the CDR3: TGTGCCTGTGACCCCGTGATGGGGACCACCCGACAGATTTTTTTC.

This clone was detected a few times. This may be a read error, as it is one base from a much larger clone. The same CDR3 is also encoded by other DNA sequences in this sample. V usage is TRDV2 and J usage is TRDJ1; 12 bases align to TRDD3. CDR3 length: 20 amino acids. The V gene's germline CDR1 is GEAIGNYY and CDR2 EKD. CDR3 DNA: TGTGCCTGCGACACGATCCAGCATGTACTGGGGGATACTTGGAAGGATAAACTCATCTTT. It specifies CACDTIQHVLGDTWKDKLIF.

This clone appeared a few times. This may stem from a read error, because a much larger clone lies one nucleotide away. This rearrangement joins TRDV2 to TRDJ1; 13 bases align to TRDD3. The CDR3 has 21 residues. V lost 1 base to trimming and J lost 0 bases; unmatched junction nucleotides: 16. Germline V gene lookup returns CDR1 GEAIGNYY and CDR2 EKD. This chain's CDR3 is CACDTVLGDTRLFGDTDKLIF. The CDR3 DNA is TGTGCCTGTGACACTGTACTGGGGGATACGAGACTTTTTGGGGACACCGATAAACTCATCTTT.

This clone was seen only a few times. This sequence may be a read error, since a much larger clone differs from it by one base. CDR3 bases: TGTGCCTGTGACACCGTCCGGGGGGTCCCCGCTTTGACAGCACAACTCTTCTTT. Translating it yields CACDTVRGVPALTAQLFF. The V gene is TRDV2, the J gene TRDJ2, with D perhaps TRDD3 (5 bases). Germline lookup yields CDR1 GEAIGNYY and CDR2 EKD. Trimming left V 0 bases short and J 0 bases short, with 16 bases between. The CDR3 runs to 18 residues.

This clone was seen more than once but under ten times. This likely reflects a read error, since a far larger clone is one base away. Other DNA sequences in this sample translate to the same CDR3. The chain carries TRDV2 and TRDJ1; D unclear. This CDR3 comprises 14 residues. CDR1 is GEAIGNYY and CDR2 is EKD in the germline V gene. V shed 0 bases and J shed 2 bases, with 9 bases lying between them. CDR3 in DNA: TGTGCCTGTGACACCGTGCCGAAGACCGATAAACTCATCTTT. Residues: CACDTVPKTDKLIF.

Remarks on this clone: This may stem from a read error, because a much larger clone lies one nucleotide away. The same CDR3 is also encoded by other DNA sequences in this sample. The rearrangement joins TRDV2 to TRDJ1; D might be TRDD2 or TRDD3, each matching 6 bases. The germline CDR1 and CDR2 sequences are GEAIGNYY and EKD. V was trimmed by 0 bases and J by 8 bases, leaving 51 bases between them. This CDR3 has 26 residues. In nucleotides, the CDR3 is TGTGCCTGTGACACCGTTGACTTCCTCCAGTTACTGGGTGATCCCGGGACCTCACTACCCGGGGGGAAACTCATCTTT. Residues: CACDTVDFLQLLGDPGTSLPGGKLIF.

In its sample, this clone ranks as medium-sized. The chain has TRDV2 and TRDJ1; 13 positions match TRDD3. CDR1 GEAIGNYY and CDR2 EKD come from the germline V gene. The CDR3 is made up of 19 amino acids. The junction had 9 bases not matched to a gene; V was cut back by 0 bases and J by 0 bases. CDR3 sequence: CACDTLVTGGYAYTDKLIF. The CDR3 DNA is TGTGCCTGTGACACCCTCGTTACTGGGGGATACGCGTACACCGATAAACTCATCTTT.

Regarding this clone: A far more abundant clone sits one base away, making this likely a read error. The rearrangement links TRDV2 to TRDJ1; 11 bases are shared with TRDD3. The CDR3 loop spans 17 amino acids. The germline CDR1 and CDR2 sequences are GEAIGNYY and EKD. V shed 0 bases and J 4 bases; nucleotides not matched to a gene: 9. The CDR3 coding sequence is TGTGCCTGTGACACCGTTGGGGGATACGCAAAGGGCGATAAACTCATCTTT. Encoded protein: CACDTVGGYAKGDKLIF.

Worth noting for this clone: A single base is all that separates this from a far larger clone, so a read error is likely. The chain links TRDV2 to TRDJ1; TRDD3 is a possible D gene (6 bases). CDR1 and CDR2 (germline): GEAIGNYY, EKD. The CDR3 has 17 amino acids. Here the CDR3 DNA reads TGTGCCTGTGACACCCTCCAGCCAGGGATAGACACCGATAAACTCACCTTT. Amino acids: CACDTLQPGIDTDKLTF.

The chain links TRDV2 to TRDJ1; 8 bases align to TRDD3. The CDR3 runs 19 residues. The V and J ends lost 0 bases and 0 bases, in that order; junction bases with no gene match: 14. Looked up from germline, CDR1 is GEAIGNYY and CDR2 is EKD. The CDR3: CACDTLGGLTGLYTDKLIF. CDR3 DNA sequence: TGTGCCTGTGACACCCTTGGGGGATTAACCGGCTTGTACACCGATAAACTCATCTTT.

This sequence joins TRDV2 and TRDJ1; 9 bases map to TRDD3. Germline CDR1 reads GEAIGNYY; CDR2 reads EKD. V was pared by 2 bases and J by 1 base, with 13 bases of the junction left unmatched. The CDR3 loop spans 18 amino acids. The CDR3 nucleotides read TGTGCCTGTGACAAATACCCAATACTGGGGGACCCCACCGATAAACTCATCTTT. Its protein is CACDKYPILGDPTDKLIF.

In the case of this clone: Compared with germline, one end of the junction differs, possibly owing to a read error. This chain uses TRDV2 with TRDJ1, with a weak D call TRDD3 (6 bases). Germline assignment: CDR1 GEAIGNYY and CDR2 EKD. This CDR3 is 17 amino acids long. The CDR3 nucleotides read TGTGCCTGTGACCTACTGGGTAAGTCGGGGGGCACCGATAAACACATCTTT. This gives the protein CACDLLGKSGGTDKHIF.

A word on this clone: Since a much larger clone is just one base distant, this may be a read error. The V call is TRDV2, the J call TRDJ1; D might be TRDD3 (6 bases). V was trimmed by 3 bases and J by 2 bases, leaving 12 bases between them. There are 14 residues in the CDR3. CDR1 and CDR2 from the germline V gene are GEAIGNYY and EKD. CDR3 in DNA: TGTGCCTGTGACCCGATGGGGGCTACCGATAAACTCATCTTT. Its protein product is CACDPMGATDKLIF.

This clone has a handful of counts. With a much larger clone just one base away, this may be a read error. Other DNA sequences from this sample encode an identical CDR3 as well. The chain carries TRDV2 and TRDJ1; weak D call: TRDD3 (6 bases). The CDR3 consists of 17 residues. Looked up from germline, CDR1 is GEAIGNYY and CDR2 is EKD. Trimming removed 0 bases at V and 8 bases at J, with 24 bases between. This chain's CDR3 is CACDTVGGEEGIPKLIF. In DNA, the CDR3 is TGTGCCTGTGACACCGTAGGTGGGGAAGAGGGGATCCCAAAACTCATCTTT.